Presented here are 3 T cell receptor beta chains from one specimen sequenced in a study of T cell changes during pregnancy in multiple sclerosis. Some clones are missing from TCRdb's copy, which holds only in-frame ones; the method was immunoSEQ multiplex PCR. The sample yields about 57,000 clones, 85% to 95% seen once. Here the sequenced sample was CD4+ T cells from peripheral blood mononuclear cells, taken in the third trimester of pregnancy. All receptors derive from a female donor with multiple sclerosis, enrolled in a pregnancy study.

The chain carries TRBV7-7 and TRBJ2-5; TRBD2 agrees at 9 bases. Germline V lookup: CDR1 SSHAT, CDR2 FNYEAQ (reference sequence). This CDR3 is 16 amino acids long. The J segment lost 4 bases and the V segment lost 1 base, leaving 7 bases of the junction unmatched. CDR3: CASSLGGLADGETQYF. In nucleotides, the CDR3 is TGTGCCAGCAGCTTAGGGGGACTAGCCGATGGAGAGACCCAGTACTTC.

The V call is TRBV7-2, the J call TRBJ2-3, with D perhaps TRBD2 (5 bases). This CDR3 is 14 amino acids long. Germline CDR1 SGHTA, CDR2 FQGNSA. V dropped 0 bases and J dropped 1 base, with 5 bases sitting between them. The CDR3 nucleotides are TGTGCCAGCAGCTTAGCGAGGGGCACAGATACGCAGTATTTT. This gives the protein CASSLARGTDTQYF. Using reference TRBV7-2 and TRBJ2-3 for the parts outside the CDR3, the full variable domain is GAGVSQSPSNKVTEKGKDVELRCDPISGHTALYWYRQSLGQGLEFLIYFQGNSAPDKSGLPSDRFSAERTGGSVSTLTIQRTQQEDSAVYLCASSLARGTDTQYFGPGTRLTVL.

This chain joins TRBV15 and TRBJ1-2; D might be TRBD1 (6 bases). This CDR3 has 15 residues. Germline V gives CDR1 LNHNV, CDR2 YYDKDF (reference sequence). V was pared by 8 bases and J by 3 bases, with 19 bases between. CDR3 protein: CATSITGRGDYGYTF. The CDR3 DNA reads TGTGCCACCTCTATCACTGGGAGGGGGGACTATGGCTACACCTTC.